These T cell receptor beta chains were read from a single sample in a study of cytomegalovirus exposure and HLA in healthy donors. Sequencing was performed with immunoSEQ multiplex PCR; in TCRdb, only in-frame clones are kept and a portion is missing. The sample holds about 110,000 clones, roughly 80% seen once. The sample was PBMCs. All receptors derive from a man between 45 and 60 years old in good health and CMV-seronegative. Both conserved end residues are part of each CDR3. The order of the fields is J gene, clone size, V gene, CDR3 length, D gene, CDR3 DNA, CDR3 protein. D genes are given only for firm matches. Only some rows state a clone size, as once, few, many or a class for expanded clones.

>TRBJ2-5|.|TRBV11-3|15|.
TGTGCCAGCAGCCAAGGGGGGGGTCAGGGAGAGACCCAGTACTTC
CASSQGGGQGETQYF
>TRBJ2-4|few|TRBV6-1|12|TRBD1
TGTGTCGTATCGGGACAGGGCGACATTCAGTACTTC
CVVSGQGDIQYF
>TRBJ1-2|.|TRBV19|16|.
TGTGCCAGTAGTATAGACCCCAGGACAGCTAACTATGGCTACACCTTC
CASSIDPRTANYGYTF
>TRBJ2-1|.|TRBV28|12|.
TGTGCCAGTGTTGGACTTCTCAATGAGCAGTTCTTC
CASVGLLNEQFF
>TRBJ2-1|.|TRBV6-5|14|TRBD1
TGTGCCAGCAGTCGGACAGGGTTTAGGGATGAGCAGTTCTTC
CASSRTGFRDEQFF
>TRBJ2-2|few|TRBV6-6|15|TRBD1
TGTGCCAGCAGTCCCGGTACAGGGGTAACCGGGGAGCTGTTTTTT
CASSPGTGVTGELFF
>TRBJ2-5|few|TRBV15|15|.
TGTGCCACCAGCAGAGGGGGAAGGGGTGGAGAGACCCAGTACTTC
CATSRGGRGGETQYF
>TRBJ1-6|.|TRBV6-1|16|.
TGTGCCAGCAGTGAAGCCTGGTCACAGGATACTTCACCCCTCCACTTT
CASSEAWSQDTSPLHF
>TRBJ2-5|.|TRBV7-9|16|TRBD2
TGTGCCAGCAGCCCCCAAGAAGCGAGCGGGGGGGGTGGGCAGTACTTC
CASSPQEASGGGGQYF
>TRBJ2-7|.|TRBV29-1|13|.
TGCAGCGTTATGGCAGGGTCGAGCTACGAGCAGTACTTC
CSVMAGSSYEQYF
>TRBJ2-7|.|TRBV6-5|14|TRBD1
TGTGCCAGCAGTTTGGGACAGGTATCTTACGAGCAGTACTTC
CASSLGQVSYEQYF